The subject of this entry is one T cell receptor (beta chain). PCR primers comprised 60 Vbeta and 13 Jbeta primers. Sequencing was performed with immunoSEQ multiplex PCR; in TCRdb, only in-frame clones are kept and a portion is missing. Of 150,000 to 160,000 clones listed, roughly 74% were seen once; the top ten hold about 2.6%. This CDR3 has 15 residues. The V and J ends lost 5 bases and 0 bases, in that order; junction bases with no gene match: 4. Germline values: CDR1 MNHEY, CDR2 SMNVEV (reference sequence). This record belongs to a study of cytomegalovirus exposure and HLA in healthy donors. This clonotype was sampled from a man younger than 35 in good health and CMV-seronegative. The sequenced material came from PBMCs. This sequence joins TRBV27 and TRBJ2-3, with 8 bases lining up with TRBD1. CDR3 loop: CASSLWTGSTDTQYF. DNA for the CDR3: TGTGCCAGCAGTCTGTGGACAGGGAGCACAGATACGCAGTATTTT.